This T cell receptor beta chain emerged from a study of shared clonotypes between healthy human individuals (dated by TCRdb to about 2020). Study-level background: A couple of women and a few men aged 18 to 49 years were included in the cohort. Per donor, leukapheresis produced somewhere between about 0.85 and 8.9 billion PBMCs. For each donor, CD4 naive and CD4 memory were each given three plates, CD8 naive was given two plates, and CD8 memory was given one plate. To estimate repertoire size and how much clonotypes are shared between individuals, the study performed deep sequencing of blood TCR repertoires from five healthy adults. To increase sequencing depth and limit assay-specific biases, TCR repertoire library preparation and sequencing were carried out by different laboratories using diverse techniques. The research as a whole found: Based on pairwise subsampling, the degree of clonotype sharing among donors was expected to be affected by sequencing depth. Only blood was sampled, and tissue TCR repertoires likely differ from those in blood. Compared with non-shared clonotypes, the clonotypes found in all four sorted-subset donors had higher generation probabilities. The genetic and exposure-history diversity represented was limited by the small number of donors. Estimated clonotype richness was generally larger for naive than for memory subsets. Incomplete sequencing was indicated by rarefaction of sorted-subset datasets, despite the large sequencing depth. When a few donors were compared, the shared fraction of clonotypes was about 5% for naive CD4, more than 3% for naive CD8, more than 2% for memory CD4, and 0.4% for memory CD8.

The cysteine opens and the phenylalanine closes a CDR3 of 17 amino acids. Only the CDR3 region is kept as DNA, spanning 51 bases read in frame from base 1. CDR1 and CDR2 were assigned from the germline V gene as MGHRA and YSYEKL. V has 3 bases trimmed and J has 0 bases trimmed; junction bases matching no gene number 7. For the CD8 naive samples, CD45RO-negative cells were positively selected for CCR7, yielding a CD45RA+CCR7+ population from which TemRA cells were excluded. Healthy HIV-negative adults with no recently reported acute infections or vaccinations were included as donors. All donors were Caucasian adults living in Nashville, Tennessee, USA. Blood was collected by leukapheresis, and PBMCs were isolated by Ficoll-Histopaque density gradient centrifugation and then cryopreserved in liquid nitrogen vapor phase. Analytical flow cytometry was used to check the purity and quantity of every magnetically sorted T cell population. From each sorted fraction, genomic DNA was isolated and quantified by UV absorbance on a Nanodrop 2000c.

The count of this clone is one. It has no known antigen specificity. No base quality information exists; no much larger clone differs at one position. Using the deep immunoSEQ assay, multiplex PCR amplified TCR CDR3 regions from genomic DNA. Genomic DNA extracted from each cell subset was distributed evenly over all wells of several immunoSEQ 96-well plates, and each plate served as one replicate. Each replicate PCR for sorted subsets received around 0.2 ug genomic DNA, equal to about 29,000 T cell genomes. The purified libraries were quantified using a Qubit 3.0 fluorometer, sized with a Bioanalyzer 2100, and then quantified again using the KAPA Library Quantification kit. Every immunoSEQ 96-well plate was sequenced on a separate single-read 150-cycle Illumina NextSeq 550 flow cell. The original methods were these. Because the immunoSEQ output included only junctional sequences and no quality scores, the filtering could not be the same as the filtering used for full-length reads. To assign V/J genes and CDR3, sequences were annotated using PyIR, a Python wrapper for IgBLAST v1.9, with IMGT germline references. Reads with weak V/J assignments (E-value above 1e-6), missing CDR3, stop codons, out-of-frame junctions, or ambiguous translated residues were removed. V3J clonotypes were defined as sequences sharing an identical inferred V gene, J gene, and CDR3 amino acid sequence. To compute the percentage overlap between repertoires, the number of shared unique clonotypes was divided by the size of the smaller repertoire. Richness of each repertoire was evaluated using RTK rarefaction, the Chao1 estimator, and Recon v2.1 estimates of unobserved clonotypes. For all TCRbeta clonotypes obtained by the gDNA method from several donors, generation probabilities were computed with OLGA. TCRdb obtained this table from immuneACCESS and retained in-frame rearrangements with V and J assigned. These tables miss some clones; where compared with another copy, unresolved V genes account for less than half of the shortfall, and the remainder is unexplained. V, J and clone size are those of that table, while D and trimming were read from the DNA. Present in this sample are roughly 2,000,000 clones, approximately 94% of which were seen just once. 1% to 1.5% of the sample goes to the ten largest clones.

The receptor chain draws on TRBV4-1 and TRBJ2-7; TRBD2 agrees with 11 junctional bases. The TCR was taken from a man aged 18 to 29 in good health. Sequenced input: naive CD8+ T cells sorted from blood. The cell subset or site label, as the study defines it: CD45RA+CCR7+. This receptor carries the CDR3 CASSHLLAGDPSYEQYF. The nucleotide sequence is TGCGCCAGCAGCCACTTACTAGCGGGGGACCCCTCCTACGAGCAGTACTTC.